The rows below give T cell receptor beta chains drawn from one sample of a study of T cells in Graves' hyperthyroidism and ophthalmopathy. Via MiXCR, TCRdb re-called the multiplex PCR reads, giving one row per CDR3 protein. This sample has about 360,000 distinct CDR3 sequences, with around a sixth found just once. Sequences were obtained from blood. The receptors originated from a woman between 18 and 30 years old with Graves' hyperthyroidism that later progressed to Graves' ophthalmopathy. Each CDR3 is given with its conserved first and last residue. The D gene is left open where the match is weak. Expanded clones are given a class, and other clones once, few, many or no size at all.

J gene | clone size | V gene | D gene | CDR3 DNA | CDR3 protein
TRBJ2-2 | many | TRBV6-1 | . | TGTGCCAGCAGGTCGACTGACGGGGTTGCCGGGGAGCTGTTTTTT | CASRSTDGVAGELFF
TRBJ1-1 | few | TRBV20-1 | . | TGCAGTGCTATTCTTTCGGCTGAAGCTTTCTTT | CSAILSAEAFF
TRBJ1-1 | many | TRBV3-1 | TRBD1 | TGTGCCAGCAGGCCCGTACAGGGGACTGAAGCTTTCTTT | CASRPVQGTEAFF
TRBJ2-1 | few | TRBV12-3/TRBV12-4 | TRBD2 | TGTGCCAGCAGAGATGAGACTAGCGGATACAATGAGCAGTTCTTC | CASRDETSGYNEQFF
TRBJ2-2 | many | TRBV6-1 | . | TGTGCCAGCACTCGGACTGGCGGGGAGCTGTTTTTT | CASTRTGGELFF
TRBJ2-7 | many | TRBV6-2/TRBV6-3 | TRBD1 | TGTGCCAGCAGTCGCTACCCACTGACAGGGTCACCCAGCGAGCAGTACTTC | CASSRYPLTGSPSEQYF
TRBJ2-3 | few | TRBV27 | . | TGTGCTACCGGGTCGGCCCGAGGGAAGGATACGCAGTATTTT | CATGSARGKDTQYF
TRBJ2-7 | . | TRBV5-1 | TRBD1 | TGCGCCAGCAGCCCCTCACAGGGGCGGTACGAGCAGTACTTC | CASSPSQGRYEQYF
TRBJ2-3 | many | TRBV24-1 | . | TGTGCCACCAGTGGCCAAGCTAGCACAGATACGCAGTATTTT | CATSGQASTDTQYF
TRBJ1-4 | many | TRBV29-1 | TRBD1 | TGCAGCGTACAACAGGGGGCAGGGGAGGGAAAACTGTTTTTT | CSVQQGAGEGKLFF
TRBJ1-1 | many | TRBV6-1 | . | TGTGCCAGTTCCTTCACCCCGACAGGAGCTCGGACTGAAGCTTTCTTT | CASSFTPTGARTEAFF
TRBJ2-4 | . | TRBV3-1 | . | TGTGCCAGCAGCCAACCACTTGGCCCTCAGTACTTC | CASSQPLGPQYF
TRBJ2-1 | . | TRBV5-5 | . | TGTGCCAGCAGCCCCGGACATAGCTCCTACAATGAGCGGTTCTTC | CASSPGHSSYNERFF
TRBJ2-7 | few | TRBV18 | . | TGTGCCAGCTCACCTGAGTCAGGGGAAAACTTCGAGCAGTACTTC | CASSPESGENFEQYF
TRBJ2-1 | . | TRBV10-2 | TRBD2 | TGCGCCAGCAGTGAGTCAGCACTAGCGGGAGGGCCCCTGCACAATGAGCAGTTCTTC | CASSESALAGGPLHNEQFF
TRBJ2-7 | once | TRBV28 | TRBD2 | TGTGCCAGCAGTTCAGCCACTACTAGCGGGACTAACGAGCAGTACTTC | CASSSATTSGTNEQYF
TRBJ2-1 | many | TRBV4-2 | TRBD2 | TGTGCCAGCAGCCAAGGGAGGGGGAGCGGGAGATACAATGAGCAGTTCTTC | CASSQGRGSGRYNEQFF
TRBJ1-5 | many | TRBV28 | . | TGTGCCAGCAGTTTCTCAACTACAGCGAGGCCCCAGCATTTT | CASSFSTTARPQHF
TRBJ2-3 | many | TRBV20-1 | TRBD1 | TGCAGTGCTAGGCAAGACAGGGTGGGCGCAGATACGCAGTATTTT | CSARQDRVGADTQYF
TRBJ2-2 | . | TRBV20-1 | . | TGCAGTGCTAGAGAGGAGTTGCGTCCGAACACCGGGGAGCTGTTTTTT | CSAREELRPNTGELFF
TRBJ1-2 | many | TRBV28 | TRBD1 | TGTGCCAGCAGCTTGGGACAGGGCTATGGCTACACCTTC | CASSLGQGYGYTF
TRBJ2-5 | many | TRBV27 | . | TGTGCCAGCAGTTTGCAGGGGGGGGTTGCAGAGACCCAGTACTTC | CASSLQGGVAETQYF
TRBJ2-7 | few | TRBV11-2 | . | TGTGCCAGCAGCTTAGGCTTCGGGACATTAATCTACGAGCAGTACTTC | CASSLGFGTLIYEQYF
TRBJ2-2 | . | TRBV29-1 | . | TGCAGCGTTGAGACGCTCGAGCGAGCGGGGAACACCGGGGAGCTGTTTTTT | CSVETLERAGNTGELFF
TRBJ2-3 | few | TRBV19 | . | TGTGCCAGTAACGGGTATCGAACAGATACGCAGTATTTT | CASNGYRTDTQYF
TRBJ2-7 | many | TRBV13 | . | TGTGCCAGCAGCTTAGCCAGCGGAACCTCCTACGAGCAGTACTTC | CASSLASGTSYEQYF
TRBJ1-6 | many | TRBV6-1 | . | TGTGCCAGCAGGACAGCAACTAATTCACCCCTCCACTTT | CASRTATNSPLHF
TRBJ2-7 | few | TRBV7-9 | . | TGTGCCAGCAGCACCCAAAGCTCCTACGAGCAGTACTTC | CASSTQSSYEQYF
TRBJ2-7 | many | TRBV28 | . | TGTGCCAGCAGTTTGACCCACCGGGCCGAGAGCTCCTACGAGCAGTACTTC | CASSLTHRAESSYEQYF
TRBJ2-5 | few | TRBV30 | TRBD1 | TGTGCCTGGATCCAGAGACAGGGTATGGAGACCCAGTACTTC | CAWIQRQGMETQYF
TRBJ1-1 | many | TRBV2 | . | TGTGCCAGAGGAGGCTATGTGAACACTGAAGCTTTCTTT | CARGGYVNTEAFF
TRBJ1-6 | many | TRBV5-1 | . | TGCGCCAGCAGCTTGAACACAAATAATTCACCCCTCCACTTT | CASSLNTNNSPLHF
TRBJ2-7 | many | TRBV28 | . | TGTGCCAGCACCCTAGGACAGACCTACGAGCAGTACTTC | CASTLGQTYEQYF
TRBJ2-1 | many | TRBV7-3 | TRBD2 | TGTGCCAGCAGCTCGGTAGCGGGGCGCAATGAGCAGTTCTTC | CASSSVAGRNEQFF
TRBJ1-2 | many | TRBV12-3/TRBV12-4 | . | TGTGCCAGCAGTTTAGGGGACCCCACCCCATACTATGGCTACACCTTC | CASSLGDPTPYYGYTF
TRBJ2-1 | few | TRBV28 | TRBD2 | TGTGCCAGCAGTCATAGCGGGGTAAGCTCCTACAATGAGCAGTTCTTC | CASSHSGVSSYNEQFF
TRBJ1-6 | . | TRBV6-1 | TRBD1 | TGTGCCGGACAGGGAGGAAATTCACCCCTCCACTTT | CAGQGGNSPLHF
TRBJ2-3 | many | TRBV7-9 | . | TGTGCCAGCAGCCCCAAGGGGCAGGCTAGCACAGATACGCAGTATTTT | CASSPKGQASTDTQYF
TRBJ2-7 | many | TRBV20-1 | TRBD1 | TGCAGTGCCCGCGGAGGACAGGGGGTCACCTACGAGCAGTACTTC | CSARGGQGVTYEQYF
TRBJ1-2 | few | TRBV7-9 | . | TGTGCCAGCAGGGAGTACGGGGGAGATGTGACTAACTATGGCTACACCTTC | CASREYGGDVTNYGYTF
TRBJ1-2 | many | TRBV12-3/TRBV12-4 | . | TGTGCCAGCACGGGATCAGGGGCGAACTATGGCTACACCTTC | CASTGSGANYGYTF
TRBJ2-7 | many | TRBV27 | . | TGTGCCAGCAGTTTCGGAGGAGCCGAGCAGTACTTC | CASSFGGAEQYF
TRBJ2-5 | many | TRBV28 | TRBD1 | TGTGCCAGCAGTCCATTCGACAGGGGATTTGAGACCCAGTACTTC | CASSPFDRGFETQYF
TRBJ1-5 | many | TRBV28 | TRBD1 | TGTGCCAGCAGGGGACAGTCCAGCGATCAGCCCCAGCATTTT | CASRGQSSDQPQHF
TRBJ1-5 | . | TRBV4-1 | . | TGCGCCAGCAGCCAAGTACAGCTAAATCAGCCCCAGCATTTT | CASSQVQLNQPQHF
TRBJ2-7 | many | TRBV27 | TRBD2 | TGTGCCAGCAGCTCCGCGGGGGGCGTTGATACCTACGAGCAGTACTTC | CASSSAGGVDTYEQYF
TRBJ2-3 | many | TRBV20-1 | TRBD1 | TGCAGTGCTCAAACCGGGACAGGGATCACAGATACGCAGTATTTT | CSAQTGTGITDTQYF
TRBJ1-4 | many | TRBV20-1 | TRBD1 | TGCAGTGCTAGGGGACACAGGGGATGGGTTTTCAATGAAAAACTGTTTTTT | CSARGHRGWVFNEKLFF
TRBJ2-5 | many | TRBV20-1 | TRBD2 | TGCAGTGCTGAGACTAGCGGGAGTTCAGAGACCCAGTACTTC | CSAETSGSSETQYF
TRBJ1-2 | many | TRBV28 | TRBD1 | TGTGCCAGCAGGACCGGGACAGGGGGCTTGACGCACACCTTC | CASRTGTGGLTHTF
TRBJ2-1 | many | TRBV7-9 | . | TGTGCCAGCAGCTTGACGAATAATGAGCAGTTCTTC | CASSLTNNEQFF
TRBJ2-1 | many | TRBV30 | . | TGTGCCTGGAGTTTGGCGGCTCACAATGAGCAGTTCTTC | CAWSLAAHNEQFF
TRBJ2-2 | . | TRBV9 | TRBD2 | TGTGCCAGCAGCGTAGGGGGGACTAGGAACACCGGGGAGCTGTTTTTT | CASSVGGTRNTGELFF
TRBJ1-4 | many | TRBV28 | . | TGTGCCAGCAGTGGAGGGGCAACTAATGAAAAACTGTTTTTT | CASSGGATNEKLFF
TRBJ1-2 | few | TRBV5-6 | . | TGTGCCAGCAGCATGAGGACGGTTGCTAACTATGGCTACACCTTC | CASSMRTVANYGYTF
TRBJ2-3 | many | TRBV20-1 | TRBD2 | TGCAGTGCTAGACTAGCGGGAGCTGATACGCAGTATTTT | CSARLAGADTQYF
TRBJ1-6 | few | TRBV5-8 | TRBD1 | TGTGCCAGCAGCACCGGGACAGAACTTTCACCCCTCCACTTT | CASSTGTELSPLHF